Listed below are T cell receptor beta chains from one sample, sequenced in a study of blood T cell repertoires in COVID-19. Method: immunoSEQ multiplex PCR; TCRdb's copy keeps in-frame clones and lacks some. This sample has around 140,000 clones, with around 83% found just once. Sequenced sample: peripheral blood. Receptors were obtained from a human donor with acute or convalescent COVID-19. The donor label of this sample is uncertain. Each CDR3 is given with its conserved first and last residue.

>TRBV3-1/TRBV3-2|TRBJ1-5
CASSQDSDRSNQPQHF
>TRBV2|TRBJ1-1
CASRGTGVEKAFF
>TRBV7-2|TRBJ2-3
CASSLGLAGWDTQYF
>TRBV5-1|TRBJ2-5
CASSMTLAGQETQYF
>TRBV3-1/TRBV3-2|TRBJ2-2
CASSQPQGAGELFF
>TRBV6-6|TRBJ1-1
CASSYTGVETEAFF
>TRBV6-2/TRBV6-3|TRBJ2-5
CASSSLTAPQETQYF
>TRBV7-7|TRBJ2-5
CASSSGLAGAQETQYF
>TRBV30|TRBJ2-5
CAWSVLLAGGKETQYF
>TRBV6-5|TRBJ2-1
CASRNQGGYNEQFF
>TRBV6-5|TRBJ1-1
CASSFLRERTEAFF
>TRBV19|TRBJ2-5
CASSATGGYETQYF
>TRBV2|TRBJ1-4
CASSVEATNEKLFF
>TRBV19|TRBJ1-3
CASSTRGNTIYF
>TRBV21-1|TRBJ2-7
CASSKALGHRLLGQYF
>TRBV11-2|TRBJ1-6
CASSLGQNSPLHF
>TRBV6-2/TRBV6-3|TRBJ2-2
CASSHPGQGVRTGELFF
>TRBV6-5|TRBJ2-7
CASSPTHSSYEQYF
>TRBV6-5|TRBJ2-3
CASSYGSGQTDTQYF
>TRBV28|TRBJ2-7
CASAGGGSYEQYF
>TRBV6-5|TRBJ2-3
CASRGGGTDTQYF
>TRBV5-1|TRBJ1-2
CASSSSGTGGNYGYTF
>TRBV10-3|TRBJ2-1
CAISESMTSGSNEQFF
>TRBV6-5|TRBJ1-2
CASRDREGGYTF
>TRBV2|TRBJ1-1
CASSLAVNTEAFF
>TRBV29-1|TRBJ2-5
CSVEVRGGEETQYF
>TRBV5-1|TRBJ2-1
CASSLGLAGERFF
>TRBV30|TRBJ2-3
CAWTHGTASTDTQYF